The source of this T cell receptor beta chain is a study of T-cell reconstitution after alpha-beta-depleted transplantation in children. General study findings and limits: Several hundred expanded graft clones reportedly supplied alpha-beta T cells about two months after transplant. After transplant, high TCRbeta diversity at day 60 in some patients arose from surviving recipient T cells and thymic progenitors. The main origin of T-cell counts and diversity one year after transplant was newly produced T cells.

Researchers prepared the TCRbeta library using unique molecular identifiers, the study reports. Via MiXCR, TCRdb re-called the PCR reads, giving one row per CDR3 protein. The repertoire holds hundreds of thousands of distinct CDR3 sequences, about 16% seen once, with around 30% in the top ten. The CDR3 is made up of 13 amino acids. V was shortened by 8 bases and J by 3 bases, with 13 bases between the two germline ends. Germline values: CDR1 LGHNA, CDR2 YNFKEQ. Concerning this clonotype: Its antigen remains unknown.

The genes are TRBV4-2 and TRBJ1-1; no clear D gene. The sample consisted of PBMCs, mostly from graft donor cells, taken 360 days after TCRalphabeta/CD19-depleted stem cell transplant. The receptor was derived from a boy younger than two who had a stem cell transplant for Wiskott-Aldrich syndrome, so the T cells may come from the graft donor. CDR3 nucleotide sequence: TGTGCCAGCGGCCTCGGGCACCACACTGAAGCTTTCTTT. Translated, it gives CASGLGHHTEAFF.